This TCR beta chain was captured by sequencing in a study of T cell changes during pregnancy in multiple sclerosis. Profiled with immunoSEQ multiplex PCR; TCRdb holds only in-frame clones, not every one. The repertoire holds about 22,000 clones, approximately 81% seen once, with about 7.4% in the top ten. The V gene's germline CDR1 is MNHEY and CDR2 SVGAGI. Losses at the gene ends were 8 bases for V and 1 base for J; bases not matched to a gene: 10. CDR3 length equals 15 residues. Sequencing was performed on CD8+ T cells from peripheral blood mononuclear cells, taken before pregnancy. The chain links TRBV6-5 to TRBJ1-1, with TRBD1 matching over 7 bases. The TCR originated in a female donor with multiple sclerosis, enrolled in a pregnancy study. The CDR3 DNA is TGTGCCAGCGCCCCGGGACAGACTTGGAACACTGAAGCTTTCTTT. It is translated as CASAPGQTWNTEAFF.